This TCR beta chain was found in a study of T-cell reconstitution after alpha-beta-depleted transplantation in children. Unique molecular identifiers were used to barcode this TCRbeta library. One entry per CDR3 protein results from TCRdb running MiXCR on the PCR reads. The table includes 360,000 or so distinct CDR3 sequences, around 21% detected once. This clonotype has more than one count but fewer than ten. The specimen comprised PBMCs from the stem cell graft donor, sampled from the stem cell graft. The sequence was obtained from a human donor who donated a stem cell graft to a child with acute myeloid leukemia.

CDR3 amino acids: CASSSPGYSGANVLTF. The DNA of the CDR3 is TGTGCCAGCAGCTCACCAGGGTACTCTGGGGCCAACGTCCTGACTTTC. The chain uses TRBV5-5 and TRBJ2-6, with D perhaps TRBD1 (5 bases). Germline loops: CDR1 SGHKS, CDR2 YYEKEE (reference sequence). Trimming left V 3 bases short and J 0 bases short, with 10 bases between. This CDR3 is built from 16 residues.